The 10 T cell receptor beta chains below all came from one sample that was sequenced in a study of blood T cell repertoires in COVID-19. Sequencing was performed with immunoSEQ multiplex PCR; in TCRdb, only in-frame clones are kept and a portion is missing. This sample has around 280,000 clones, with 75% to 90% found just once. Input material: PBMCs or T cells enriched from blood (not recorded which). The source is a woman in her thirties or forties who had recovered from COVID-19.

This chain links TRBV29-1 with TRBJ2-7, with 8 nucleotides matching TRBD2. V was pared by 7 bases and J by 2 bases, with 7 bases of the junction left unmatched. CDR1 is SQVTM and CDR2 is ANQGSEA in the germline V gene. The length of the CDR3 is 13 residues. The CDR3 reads CSAQGAGAYEQYF. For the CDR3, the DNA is TGCAGCGCCCAGGGAGCGGGGGCCTACGAGCAGTACTTC.

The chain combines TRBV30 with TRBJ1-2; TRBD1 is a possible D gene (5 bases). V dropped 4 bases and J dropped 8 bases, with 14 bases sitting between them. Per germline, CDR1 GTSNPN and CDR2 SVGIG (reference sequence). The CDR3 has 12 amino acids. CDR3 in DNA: TGTGCCTGGACTCTCGGGGGTAGCGGCTACACCTTC. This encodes CAWTLGGSGYTF.

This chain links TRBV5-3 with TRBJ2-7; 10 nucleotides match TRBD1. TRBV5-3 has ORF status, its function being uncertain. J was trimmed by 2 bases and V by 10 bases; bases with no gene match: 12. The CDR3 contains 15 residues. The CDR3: CAAESGQGGTYEQYF. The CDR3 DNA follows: TGTGCCGCCGAGTCCGGACAGGGGGGGACCTACGAGCAGTACTTC.

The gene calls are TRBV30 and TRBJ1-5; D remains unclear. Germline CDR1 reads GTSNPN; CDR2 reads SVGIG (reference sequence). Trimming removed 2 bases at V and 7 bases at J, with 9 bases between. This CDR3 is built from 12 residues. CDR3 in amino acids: CAWSFDTQPQHF. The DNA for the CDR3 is TGTGCCTGGAGTTTCGACACCCAGCCCCAGCATTTT.

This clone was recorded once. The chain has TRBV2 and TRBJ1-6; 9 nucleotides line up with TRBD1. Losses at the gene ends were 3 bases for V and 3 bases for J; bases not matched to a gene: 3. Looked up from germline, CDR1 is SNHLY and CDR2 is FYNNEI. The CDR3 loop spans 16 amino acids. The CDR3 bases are TGTGCCAGCAGTGAGGACAGGGGTTTCTATAATTCACCCCTCCACTTT. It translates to CASSEDRGFYNSPLHF.

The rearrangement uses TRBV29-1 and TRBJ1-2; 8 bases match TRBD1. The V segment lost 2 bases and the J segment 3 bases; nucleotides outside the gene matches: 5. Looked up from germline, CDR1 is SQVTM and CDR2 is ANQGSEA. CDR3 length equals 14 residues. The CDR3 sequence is CSVEYGQGYYGYTF. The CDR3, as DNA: TGCAGCGTTGAATATGGACAGGGATACTATGGCTACACCTTC.

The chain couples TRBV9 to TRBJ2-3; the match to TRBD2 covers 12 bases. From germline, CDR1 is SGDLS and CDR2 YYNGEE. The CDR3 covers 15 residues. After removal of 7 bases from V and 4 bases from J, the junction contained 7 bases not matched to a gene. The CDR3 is CASSLAGGPPDTQYF. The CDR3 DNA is TGTGCCAGCTCTCTAGCGGGGGGGCCTCCAGATACGCAGTATTTT. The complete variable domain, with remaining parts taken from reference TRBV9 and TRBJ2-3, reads DSGVTQTPKHLITATGQRVTLRCSPRSGDLSVYWYQQSLDQGLQFLIQYYNGEERAKGNILERFSAQQFPDLHSELNLSSLELGDSALYFCASSLAGGPPDTQYFGPGTRLTVL.

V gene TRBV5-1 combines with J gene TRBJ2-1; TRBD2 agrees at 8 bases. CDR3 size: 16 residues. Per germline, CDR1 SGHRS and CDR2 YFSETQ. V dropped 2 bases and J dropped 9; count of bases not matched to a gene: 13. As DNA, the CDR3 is TGCGCCAGCAGCTTAAAAGGACTAGCTCTTAGGGGTGAGCAGTTCTTC. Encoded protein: CASSLKGLALRGEQFF.

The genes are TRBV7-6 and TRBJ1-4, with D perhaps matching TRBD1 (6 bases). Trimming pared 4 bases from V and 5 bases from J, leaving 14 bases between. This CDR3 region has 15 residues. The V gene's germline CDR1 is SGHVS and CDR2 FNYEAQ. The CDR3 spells CASSSTGLVNEKLFF. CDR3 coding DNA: TGTGCCAGCAGCTCGACAGGTTTGGTCAATGAAAAACTGTTTTTT. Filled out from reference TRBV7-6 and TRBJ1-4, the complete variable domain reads GAGVSQSPRYKVTKRGQDVALRCDPISGHVSLYWYRQALGQGPEFLTYFNYEAQQDKSGLPNDRFSAERPEGSISTLTIQRTEQRDSAMYRCASSSTGLVNEKLFFGSGTQLSVL.

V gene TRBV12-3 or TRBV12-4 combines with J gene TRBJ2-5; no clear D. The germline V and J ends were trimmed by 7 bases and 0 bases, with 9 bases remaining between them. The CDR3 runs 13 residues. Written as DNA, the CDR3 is TGTGCCAGCAAAAAGACTGACCAAGAGACCCAGTACTTC. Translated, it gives CASKKTDQETQYF.